This T cell receptor beta chain was sequenced for a study of blood T cells in healthy people across ages. Study-wide context: Template switching recovered approximately one barcoded beta molecule for every two T cells.

It was with a sample-barcoded 5' primer and a J-beta primer mix that a second PCR of about 7 to 12 cycles was run. Unique molecular identifiers of 12 random nucleotides labeled each cDNA. TCRdb fed the 5' RACE reads into MiXCR, producing one record per CDR3 protein. The sample records more than 1 million distinct CDR3 sequences, roughly 45% being singletons. The amount of total RNA extracted per sample was at least 5.5 micrograms. Losses at the gene ends were 4 bases for V and 1 base for J; bases not matched to a gene: 9. The germline V gene encodes CDR1 SGHRS and CDR2 YFSETQ. This CDR3 contains 16 residues.

Sample: blood. The chain has TRBV5-1 and TRBJ2-3, with 7 bases matching TRBD1. This clonotype was obtained from an older woman in good health. CDR3 bases: TGCGCCAGCAGCCAGACGGGGACAGCAGGCACAGATACGCAGTATTTT. This encodes CASSQTGTAGTDTQYF.